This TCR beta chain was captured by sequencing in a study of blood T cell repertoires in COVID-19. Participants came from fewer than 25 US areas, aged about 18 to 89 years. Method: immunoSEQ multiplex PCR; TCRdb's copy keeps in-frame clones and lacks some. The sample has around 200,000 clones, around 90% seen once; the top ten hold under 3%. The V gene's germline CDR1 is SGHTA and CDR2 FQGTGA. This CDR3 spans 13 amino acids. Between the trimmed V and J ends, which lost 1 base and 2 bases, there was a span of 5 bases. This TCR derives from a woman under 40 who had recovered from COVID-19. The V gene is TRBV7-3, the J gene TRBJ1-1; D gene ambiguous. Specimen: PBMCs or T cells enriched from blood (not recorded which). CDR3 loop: CASSLNSNTEAFF. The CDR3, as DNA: TGTGCCAGCAGCTTAAATAGCAACACTGAAGCTTTCTTT.